One sample yielded the 18 T cell receptor beta chains listed below, sequenced in a study of shared clonotypes between healthy human individuals. Using immunoSEQ multiplex PCR, the repertoire was profiled, and TCRdb retains in-frame clones only, with some absent. The sample has approximately 1.5 million clones, 98% to 99% seen once. Sequencing used naive CD4+ T cells sorted from blood. Regarding subset: CD45RA+ positively selected. The receptors come from a man younger than 45 in good health.

The chain uses TRBV11-2 and TRBJ2-6; D is unresolved. The V gene's germline CDR1 is SGHAT and CDR2 FQNNGV. Trimming removed 8 bases at V and 2 bases at J, with 16 bases between. The CDR3 spans 16 residues. CDR3 sequence: CASARSTPAGANVLTF. DNA for the CDR3: TGTGCCAGCGCCCGCAGTACGCCCGCTGGGGCCAACGTCCTGACTTTC.

The chain couples TRBV6-5 to TRBJ1-5, with D perhaps TRBD1 (5 bases). V lost 8 bases and J 5 bases, leaving 16 bases between the germline ends. Germline V gives CDR1 MNHEY, CDR2 SVGAGI. This CDR3 has 14 amino acids. The CDR3 DNA follows: TGTGCCAGCGCTCTAGCGGGGGTCCATCAGCCCCAGCATTTT. This sequence encodes CASALAGVHQPQHF.

The CDR3 loop is CATSRSSRTGVRGYTF. In nucleotides, the CDR3 is TGTGCCACCAGCAGATCTTCACGTACGGGGGTGAGGGGCTACACCTTC. The chain carries TRBV15 and TRBJ1-2, with D possibly being TRBD1 (5 bases). V dropped 2 bases and J dropped 8 bases, with 21 bases sitting between them. The CDR3 contains 16 residues. Germline values: CDR1 LNHNV, CDR2 YYDKDF (reference sequence).

The chain employs TRBV28 and TRBJ1-2; the match to TRBD1 covers 9 bases. The germline V gene has CDR1 MDHEN and CDR2 SYDVKM. The CDR3 length is 14 residues. The trim removed 2 bases at V and 8 bases at J, leaving 6 bases unmatched. CDR3 nucleotide sequence: TGTGCCAGCAGTTTAGCGCCGGGACAGGGAGGCTACACCTTC. It is translated as CASSLAPGQGGYTF.

About this clone: At the DNA level, this CDR3 is encoded by other sequences in the same sample as well. The V gene is TRBV28, the J gene TRBJ1-5, with D unclear. V lost 5 bases and J lost 0, with 8 bases in between. Germline CDR1 reads MDHEN; CDR2 reads SYDVKM. The CDR3 spans 14 residues. CDR3 nucleotides: TGTGCCAGCAGTGGTGACTCTAGCAATCAGCCCCAGCATTTT. Translating gives CASSGDSSNQPQHF.

Regarding this clone: Other DNA sequences of this sample code for an identical CDR3. The chain uses TRBV5-1 and TRBJ2-1, with 15 positions matching TRBD2. Trimming cost V 4 bases and J 4 bases; bases outside gene matches: 3. Germline assignment: CDR1 SGHRS and CDR2 YFSETQ. The CDR3 length is 16 residues. This CDR3 is CASSLGLAGGYNEQFF. CDR3 DNA: TGCGCCAGCAGCCTGGGACTAGCGGGAGGTTACAATGAGCAGTTCTTC.

Note on this clone: The identical CDR3 is also encoded by other nucleotide sequences in the sample. This chain links TRBV9 with TRBJ1-1, with D possibly matching TRBD1 (5 bases). Trimming took off 4 bases at V and 1 base at J, with 8 bases between the two ends. The CDR3 loop spans 13 amino acids. Germline-derived CDR1 and CDR2 are SGDLS and YYNGEE. CDR3 residues: CASSPTGNTEAFF. The DNA of the CDR3 is TGTGCCAGCAGCCCTACAGGGAACACTGAAGCTTTCTTT.

The chain is built from TRBV6-1 and TRBJ2-1; D gene unclear. Between the trimmed V and J ends, which lost 8 bases and 4 bases, there was a span of 15 bases. There are 14 residues in the CDR3. The germline V gene encodes CDR1 MNHNS and CDR2 SASEGT. The CDR3 nucleotides read TGTGCCAGCCACCCCAGGACGCCATACAATGAGCAGTTCTTC. Translated, it gives CASHPRTPYNEQFF.

J is TRBJ2-1 and V is TRBV11-3; a possible D gene is TRBD2 (6 bases). The CDR3 is made up of 17 amino acids. V gave up 0 bases and J gave up 7 bases, with 19 bases separating them. Germline CDR1 reads SGHNT; CDR2 reads YENEEA. Written as DNA, the CDR3 is TGTGCCAGCAGCTTAGATAGTGGGAGGTACGGGAAAAATGAGCAGTTCTTC. This translates into CASSLDSGRYGKNEQFF.

A word on this clone: Other nucleotide sequences from this sample produce the same CDR3. J is TRBJ2-5 and V is TRBV29-1; 11 positions match TRBD2. The V gene end was trimmed by 5 bases and the J gene end by 4 bases; junction bases not matched to a gene: 0. Per the germline V gene, CDR1 is SQVTM and CDR2 is ANQGSEA. The CDR3 is 12 residues long. The CDR3 loop reads CSVLAGGETQYF. The DNA for the CDR3 is TGCAGCGTTCTAGCGGGAGGAGAGACCCAGTACTTC.

The gene calls are TRBV19 and TRBJ1-2, with 8 bases identical to TRBD1. Germline V gene data show CDR1 as LNHDA and CDR2 as SQIVND (reference sequence). V lost 5 bases to trimming and J lost 7 bases; unmatched junction nucleotides: 9. The CDR3 contains 14 residues. The CDR3 protein is CASSGQGASSGYTF. The CDR3 DNA reads as TGTGCCAGTAGTGGTCAGGGGGCCTCGAGTGGCTACACCTTC.

The genes are TRBV7-6 and TRBJ2-7; the D gene is possibly TRBD2 (5 bases). The CDR3 is made up of 14 amino acids. V was cut by 5 bases and J by 2 bases, with 13 bases left in between. Germline V lookup: CDR1 SGHVS, CDR2 FNYEAQ. The CDR3 DNA reads TGTGCCAGCAGCGGGTTAGCGCGAACCTACGAGCAGTACTTC. Amino acids: CASSGLARTYEQYF.

The gene calls are TRBV11-2 and TRBJ2-2; D is perhaps TRBD1 (7 bases). In germline, CDR1 is SGHAT, CDR2 FQNNGV. There are 15 residues in the CDR3. The V end lost 5 bases, the J end lost 0 bases, and 10 bases lay between the germline ends. In nucleotides, the CDR3 is TGTGCCAGCAGCCGCGGGACAGCGAACACCGGGGAGCTGTTTTTT. Its protein is CASSRGTANTGELFF. Variable domain in full (rest from reference TRBV11-2 and TRBJ2-2): EAGVAQSPRYKIIEKRQSVAFWCNPISGHATLYWYQQILGQGPKLLIQFQNNGVVDDSQLPKDRFSAERLKGVDSTLKIQPAKLEDSAVYLCASSRGTANTGELFFGEGSRLTVL.

The CDR3 region is CASSLLVGTYEQYF. The CDR3 coding sequence is TGTGCCAGCAGTTTATTAGTTGGGACCTACGAGCAGTACTTC. The rearrangement joins TRBV27 to TRBJ2-7; no firm D call. The germline gives CDR1 MNHEY, CDR2 SMNVEV (reference sequence). The germline V and J ends were trimmed by 1 base and 2 bases, with 9 bases remaining between them. The CDR3 contains 14 residues.

The J gene is TRBJ2-3, the V gene TRBV5-1, with TRBD1 identical over 8 bases. V lost 3 bases and J lost 2; bases outside the gene matches: 11. CDR3 length equals 17 residues. Germline CDR1 is SGHRS and CDR2 is YFSETQ. CDR3 in DNA: TGCGCCAGCAGCTCCCATGGTGACAGGGGCTTCACAGATACGCAGTATTTT. Protein sequence: CASSSHGDRGFTDTQYF.

This clone came up once. The CDR3 region is CASSSVMVNTEAFF. CDR3 coding DNA: TGTGCCAGCAGCTCCGTCATGGTGAACACTGAAGCTTTCTTT. This chain links TRBV5-4 with TRBJ1-1; no reliable D call. V was trimmed by 3 bases and J by 0 bases, leaving 9 bases between them. CDR3 size: 14 residues. Per germline, CDR1 SGHNT and CDR2 YYREEE (reference sequence). The full variable domain, completed using reference TRBV5-4 and TRBJ1-1, is ETGVTQSPTHLIKTRGQQVTLRCSSQSGHNTVSWYQQALGQGPQFIFQYYREEENGRGNFPPRFSGLQFPNYSSELNVNALELDDSALYLCASSSVMVNTEAFFGQGTRLTVV.

This clone was found once. The chain links TRBV27 to TRBJ2-1, with D maybe TRBD1 (5 bases). V lost 5 bases, J lost 8 bases, and 22 bases lay in between. The CDR3 consists of 16 residues. Germline V lookup: CDR1 MNHEY, CDR2 SMNVEV (reference sequence). The CDR3 reads CASSRVGASSRDEQFF. Here the CDR3 DNA reads TGTGCCAGCAGTAGGGTTGGGGCTTCCAGTCGGGATGAGCAGTTCTTC.

The chain carries TRBV9 and TRBJ1-1, with TRBD1 matching 8 bases. The ends lost 8 bases at V and 3 bases at J; junction bases unmatched: 6. Germline V gives CDR1 SGDLS, CDR2 YYNGEE. The CDR3 consists of 13 residues. The CDR3: CASSRGPDTEAFF. DNA for the CDR3: TGTGCCAGTAGCAGGGGGCCCGACACTGAAGCTTTCTTT.